Listed here are 15 T cell receptor beta chains from one sample, sequenced in a study of shared clonotypes between healthy human individuals (dated by TCRdb to about 2020). The library was made by the immunoSEQ multiplex PCR assay. TCRdb took this table from immuneACCESS and kept in-frame rearrangements with V and J called. Such tables lack part of the clones; where checked against another copy, unresolved V genes explain under half of the gap, and the rest is unexplained. This sample gives some 2.3 million clones in total; over 85% of them show up just once. The ten largest clonotypes hold 0.39% of the sample. The sequencing input was naive CD4+ T cells from PBMCs. In light of the paper, this sample's cell subset or site label describes: CD45RA+ positively selected. The receptor source for this set is a man aged 18 to 29 in good health. Some clones in this sample may be carry-over from other donors' samples.

J is TRBJ2-6 and V is TRBV7-6; D may be TRBD1 (5 bases). Germline CDR1 is SGHVS and CDR2 is FNYEAQ. The V end lost 5 bases, the J end lost 0 bases, and 14 bases lay between the germline ends. The CDR3 extends over 17 amino acids. CDR3 coding DNA: TGTGCCAGCAGCCCCCCAGGGCGGAGCTCTGGGGCCAACGTCCTGACTTTC. Amino acids: CASSPPGRSSGANVLTF.

This chain links TRBV30 with TRBJ1-1, with unresolved D. The CDR3 runs to 12 residues. Germline assignment: CDR1 GTSNPN and CDR2 SVGIG (reference sequence). The ends were cut back, 2 bases at V and 1 base at J, with 5 bases in the middle. The CDR3 DNA sequence: TGTGCCTGGAGTCAGCCGAACACTGAAGCTTTCTTT. The encoded protein is CAWSQPNTEAFF.

The CDR3 DNA sequence: TGTGCCAGCAGTTCCACCCGGGGAGGGTCGGGGTCGGGCAATCAGCCCCAGCATTTT. Protein: CASSSTRGGSGSGNQPQHF. V usage is TRBV28 and J usage is TRBJ1-5; D gene unclear. The CDR3 consists of 19 residues. Germline V CDR1 and CDR2: MDHEN, SYDVKM. The ends were cut back, 4 bases at V and 2 bases at J, with 24 bases in the middle. Full variable domain (remainder filled in from reference TRBV28 and TRBJ1-5): DVKVTQSSRYLVKRTGEKVFLECVQDMDHENMFWYRQDPGLGLRLIYFSYDVKMKEKGDIPEGYSVSREKKERFSLILESASTNQTSMYLCASSSTRGGSGSGNQPQHFGDGTRLSIL.

The J gene is TRBJ2-5, the V gene TRBV6-5; D is perhaps TRBD2 (6 bases). V was trimmed by 6 bases and J by 5 bases, leaving 13 bases between them. The CDR3 spans 13 residues. CDR1 and CDR2 from the germline V gene are MNHEY and SVGAGI. CDR3 nucleotide sequence: TGTGCCAGCAGCCAACTAGCTTTGGAGACCCAGTACTTC. The encoded protein is CASSQLALETQYF.

The chain employs TRBV7-2 and TRBJ2-1; 7 positions match TRBD2. Germline CDR1 and CDR2: SGHTA and FQGNSA. The CDR3 extends over 16 amino acids. V gave up 5 bases and J gave up 7 bases; unmatched junction bases: 14. CDR3 protein: CASSVNREAFWNEQFF. In nucleotides, the CDR3 is TGTGCCAGCAGCGTGAACCGGGAGGCTTTTTGGAATGAGCAGTTCTTC.

The chain uses TRBV10-1 and TRBJ1-1, with 11 bases aligning to TRBD1. CDR3 length equals 15 residues. V trimming: 3 bases; J trimming: 5 bases; junction bases outside the gene matches: 5. The germline CDR1 and CDR2 sequences are WNHNN and SYGVQD (reference sequence). This chain's CDR3 is CASSDRTGGRTEAFF. The CDR3 DNA is TGCGCCAGCAGTGACCGGACAGGGGGCAGGACTGAAGCTTTCTTT.

This sequence joins TRBV5-4 and TRBJ2-7, with 7 positions matching TRBD1. Germline loops: CDR1 SGHNT, CDR2 YYREEE (reference sequence). The CDR3 loop spans 13 amino acids. V lost 3 bases to trimming and J lost 5 bases; unmatched junction nucleotides: 5. CDR3 protein: CASSSDRVDEQYF. Here the CDR3 DNA reads TGTGCCAGCAGCTCCGACAGGGTCGACGAGCAGTACTTC.

J is TRBJ1-1 and V is TRBV20-1, with TRBD1 as a possible D gene (5 bases). This CDR3 comprises 11 residues. The germline V gene encodes CDR1 DFQATT and CDR2 SNEGSKA (reference sequence). CDR3 in DNA: TGCAGGGAATCCAGGGACACTGAAGCTTTCTTT. Protein sequence: CRESRDTEAFF.

The chain joins TRBV2 to TRBJ1-2; no definite D call. V was cut by 6 bases and J by 7 bases, with 21 bases left in between. Germline V gene lookup returns CDR1 SNHLY and CDR2 FYNNEI. This CDR3 comprises 15 residues. The CDR3 sequence is CASRPDGGIYGGYTF. Here the CDR3 DNA reads TGTGCCAGCAGGCCCGACGGAGGGATTTACGGTGGCTACACCTTC.

In the case of this clone: The same CDR3 is also encoded by other DNA sequences in this sample. The rearrangement uses TRBV5-4 and TRBJ2-7; 11 bases are a match to TRBD1. Germline loops: CDR1 SGHNT, CDR2 YYREEE (reference sequence). This CDR3 is built from 15 residues. With V trimmed by 2 bases and J by 0 bases, 1 base remained unmatched. The CDR3 is CASSLGTGGSYEQYF. For the CDR3, the DNA is TGTGCCAGCAGCTTAGGGACAGGGGGCTCCTACGAGCAGTACTTC.

The CDR3 DNA reads TGTGCCAGCGAGACTAGATCCCCCGGGGAGCTGTTTTTT. It codes for CASETRSPGELFF. The chain employs TRBV6-1 and TRBJ2-2, with a tentative D call TRBD2 (6 bases). This CDR3 spans 13 amino acids. From germline, CDR1 is MNHNS and CDR2 SASEGT. V lost 8 bases and J 6 bases, leaving 13 bases between the germline ends.

Notes on this clone: The sample carries other DNA sequences with the same CDR3. This chain joins TRBV7-2 and TRBJ2-2; a possible D gene is TRBD2 (5 bases). The CDR3 runs 13 residues. Trimming took off 6 bases at V and 1 base at J, with 6 bases between the two ends. Per germline, CDR1 SGHTA and CDR2 FQGNSA. The CDR3: CASRSGNTGELFF. In nucleotides, the CDR3 is TGTGCCAGCAGAAGCGGGAACACCGGGGAGCTGTTTTTT.

The V and J genes are TRBV5-1 and TRBJ1-5, with D unclear. Germline-derived CDR1 and CDR2 are SGHRS and YFSETQ. V lost 5 bases to trimming and J lost 7 bases, with 16 bases between them. CDR3 length: 14 residues. The CDR3 DNA reads as TGCGCCAGCAGTCTCAACCTCTTGCCCCAGCCCCAGCATTTT. Translating gives CASSLNLLPQPQHF.

This chain connects TRBV30 to TRBJ1-2; no definite D call. There are 12 residues in the CDR3. Deletions cut 3 bases from V and 3 bases from J, with 8 bases between. Germline CDR1 GTSNPN, CDR2 SVGIG (reference sequence). CDR3 residues: CAWRKGDYGYTF. The CDR3 nucleotides are TGTGCCTGGAGGAAGGGCGACTATGGCTACACCTTC.

The gene calls are TRBV5-6 and TRBJ2-1; 10 nucleotides agree with TRBD2. This CDR3 has 17 residues. V lost 3 bases and J lost 0; bases outside the gene matches: 6. Per the germline V gene, CDR1 is SGHDT and CDR2 is YYEEEE. The CDR3 is CASSWTSGEPSYNEQFF. The CDR3 bases are TGTGCCAGCAGCTGGACTAGCGGAGAACCCTCCTACAATGAGCAGTTCTTC.